This T cell receptor beta chain stems from a study of Graves' ophthalmopathy and Graves' hyperthyroidism. On the study more broadly: A follow-up of 18 months without ophthalmopathy meant that hyperthyroidism was stable. Notes on the study in general: Using 13 signatures, a model distinguished ophthalmopathy from stable hyperthyroidism, reaching 87.88% sensitivity and 81.08% specificity.

On this clonotype itself: Antigen unknown.

Germline lookup yields CDR1 MRHNA and CDR2 SNTAGT. The CDR3 length is 11 residues. Trimming removed 8 bases at V and 6 bases at J, with 11 bases between. Amplification of TCR beta CDR3 regions used RNA transcripts. The first-round RT-PCR employed HTBI primers together with the Qiagen OneStep RT-PCR kit. A multiplex PCR was then performed as the second round. TCRdb re-analysed the multiplex PCR reads in MiXCR, keeping a single row per CDR3 protein. The sample lists some 1.1 million distinct CDR3 sequences; less than 45% were seen once. The chain uses TRBV6-4 and TRBJ2-7; no definite D call. Sequencing used peripheral blood or thyroid tissue (not recorded which). The TCR originated in an adult man with Graves' hyperthyroidism. In nucleotides, the CDR3 is TGTGCCAGCGACGACTCATCCGAGCAGTACTTC. Translated: CASDDSSEQYF.